The next 18 T cell receptor beta chains were all read from a single sample in a study of post-analysis software for immune sequencing data (dated by TCRdb to the mid-2010s). Library preparation used PCR. The sequencer was an Illumina HiSeq 2500. Unique molecular identifiers were incorporated into TCR beta cDNA libraries to reduce PCR and sequencing biases. The raw public reads went through TCRdb reprocessing: fastp at Q25, MiXCR clone calling, in-frame beta chains kept. Every entry covers one CDR3 protein and lists the most common genes and DNA from its rows. The sample includes about 430,000 distinct CDR3 sequences, with roughly 40% observed a single time. The ten largest account for about 8% of the sample. No antigen has been identified for these receptors. What the authors observed across the whole study: Patients showed significantly higher frequencies than controls for about 5 TRBV segments, among them TRBV5-6, TRBV5-1 and TRBV20-1.

Sequencing used blood. These receptors were taken from a girl aged 2-10 years with multiple sclerosis.

This clonotype showed up many times. This rearrangement joins TRBV18 to TRBJ2-7; weak D call: TRBD2 (5 bases). Trimming cost V 8 bases and J 3 bases, with 11 bases left between them. The CDR3 has 12 amino acids. Germline CDR1 and CDR2: KGHSH and LQKENI. The CDR3 spells CASSPGGYEQYF. As DNA, the CDR3 is TGTGCCAGCAGCCCTGGAGGCTACGAGCAGTACTTC.

This clonotype showed up just a few times. The chain recombines TRBV3-1 with TRBJ2-1; maybe TRBD2 (6 bases). The germline gives CDR1 LGHDT, CDR2 YNNKEL (reference sequence). This CDR3 spans 15 amino acids. Trimming took 5 bases from V and 4 from J, leaving 15 bases between them. The CDR3 region is CASSIGTSMYNEQFF. The CDR3 DNA follows: TGTGCCAGCAGCATAGGGACTTCGATGTACAATGAGCAGTTCTTC.

The chain has TRBV9 and TRBJ2-3; perhaps TRBD2 as D (5 bases). Trimming shortened V by 0 bases and J by 3 bases, and 17 bases separated the two germline ends. Per germline, CDR1 SGDLS and CDR2 YYNGEE. This CDR3 spans 17 amino acids. Here the CDR3 reads CASSVAAGLGWTDTQYF. CDR3 DNA sequence: TGTGCCAGCAGCGTAGCGGCGGGCCTAGGGTGGACAGATACGCAGTATTTT.

This clonotype was seen a handful of times. This rearrangement joins TRBV27 to TRBJ2-1; D unresolved. Deletions cut 5 bases from V and 5 bases from J, with 16 bases between. The CDR3 totals 15 residues. Germline V gene sequence: CDR1 MNHEY, CDR2 SMNVEV (reference sequence). CDR3 sequence (DNA): TGTGCCAGCAGTCCGCTAAGGCCCCGGGACAATGAGCAGTTCTTC. Translating it yields CASSPLRPRDNEQFF.

The rearrangement links TRBV4-1 to TRBJ1-6, with 8 positions matching TRBD1. This CDR3 has 14 residues. V lost 0 bases to trimming and J lost 9 bases; unmatched junction nucleotides: 1. CDR1 is MGHRA and CDR2 is YSYEKL in the germline V gene. Written as DNA, the CDR3 is TGCGCCAGCAGCCAAGACAGGGGGCGTTCACCCCTCCACTTT. This gives the protein CASSQDRGRSPLHF.

The chain couples TRBV29-1 to TRBJ1-1; possibly TRBD1 for D (6 bases). The V and J ends lost 4 bases and 6 bases respectively, with 9 bases between them. The germline V gene encodes CDR1 SQVTM and CDR2 ANQGSEA. The CDR3 contains 11 residues. The CDR3 loop is CSVAGAAEAFF. The CDR3 nucleotides read TGCAGCGTTGCAGGGGCCGCTGAAGCTTTCTTT.

This rearrangement joins TRBV7-9 to TRBJ2-7; D possibly corresponds to TRBD2 (5 bases). The J call is in doubt because the DNA end fits TRBJ2-5 better. This CDR3 has 15 amino acids. Germline values: CDR1 SEHNR, CDR2 FQNEAQ (reference sequence). The CDR3 DNA follows: TGTGCCAGCAGCCCCCCCTCGAGGGAGAAAGAGACCCAGTACTTC. Protein sequence: CASSPPSREKETQYF.

The genes are TRBV20-1 and TRBJ2-2; D call uncertain. The germline CDR1 and CDR2 sequences are DFQATT and SNEGSKA (reference sequence). CDR3 size: 15 residues. The germline V and J ends were trimmed by 1 base and 1 base, with 10 bases remaining between them. This CDR3 reads CSARGYGRNTGELFF. The CDR3 nucleotides read TGCAGTGCTAGAGGATACGGGCGGAACACCGGGGAGCTGTTTTTT.

The chain recombines TRBV4-1 with TRBJ1-5; TRBD1 agrees at 11 bases. There are 15 residues in the CDR3. The trim removed 1 base at V and 6 bases at J, leaving 2 bases unmatched. Germline V CDR1 and CDR2: MGHRA, YSYEKL. The CDR3 region is CASSQGTGGSQPQHF. The CDR3 DNA follows: TGCGCCAGCAGCCAAGGGACAGGGGGCTCTCAGCCCCAGCATTTT.

The count of this clonotype is one. This rearrangement joins TRBV12-3 or TRBV12-4 to TRBJ2-2; D remains unclear. V was pared by 5 bases and J by 6 bases, with 10 bases between. This CDR3 spans 13 amino acids. CDR3 coding DNA: TGTGCCAGCAGTCCCAATCAGGCCGGGGAGCTGTTTTTT. As protein: CASSPNQAGELFF.

V and J are TRBV6-6 and TRBJ2-4; 7 bases fit TRBD2. Matching the DNA end better, TRBJ2-7 makes the J call doubtful. This CDR3 is 13 amino acids long. CDR1 is MNHNY and CDR2 is SVGAGI in the germline V gene (reference sequence). The CDR3 is CASIPPGGYEQYF. CDR3 nucleotides: TGTGCCAGCATCCCCCCGGGGGGCTACGAGCAGTACTTC.

This chain connects TRBV7-2 to TRBJ1-5; maybe TRBD1 (5 bases). The CDR3 sequence is 13 residues long. Between the trimmed V and J ends, which lost 4 bases and 6 bases, there was a span of 10 bases. In germline, CDR1 is SGHTA, CDR2 FQGNSA. The CDR3 bases are TGTGCCAGCAGCTGGAGGGACGGTCAGCCCCAGCATTTT. Amino acid sequence: CASSWRDGQPQHF.

This clonotype has more than one count but fewer than ten. The chain uses TRBV29-1 and TRBJ2-1, with 9 bases fitting TRBD1. The CDR3 consists of 15 residues. V dropped 7 bases and J dropped 10; count of bases not matched to a gene: 17. Germline CDR1 reads SQVTM; CDR2 reads ANQGSEA. This chain's CDR3 is CSAWRWDRDSYEQFF. The CDR3 nucleotides are TGCAGCGCCTGGAGGTGGGACAGGGACTCCTACGAGCAGTTCTTC.

J is TRBJ1-1 and V is TRBV10-3, with 7 bases matching TRBD1. J gave up 1 base and V 3 bases, and 5 bases lay outside the gene matches. Germline CDR1 ENHRY, CDR2 SYGVKD. This CDR3 comprises 15 residues. This CDR3 is CAISDSDRENTEAFF. The CDR3, as DNA: TGTGCCATCAGTGACTCTGACAGGGAGAACACTGAAGCTTTCTTT.

The rearrangement joins TRBV27 to TRBJ2-6, with TRBD1 identical over 8 bases. This CDR3 contains 21 residues. CDR1 MNHEY and CDR2 SMNVEV come from the germline V gene (reference sequence). Unmatched junction bases numbered 19, after V lost 4 bases and J lost 2 bases. For the CDR3, the DNA is TGTGCCAGCAGTTCCGCGCTAGGTCCAGGGGGCGAATGGGCTGGGGCCAACGTCCTGACTTTC. Protein product: CASSSALGPGGEWAGANVLTF.

This clonotype appeared a few times. The chain is built from TRBV7-9 and TRBJ1-5; no clear D gene. The CDR3 is 17 residues long. V shed 1 base and J shed 0 bases, with 13 bases lying between them. Germline CDR1 reads SEHNR; CDR2 reads FQNEAQ (reference sequence). The CDR3 nucleotides are TGTGCCAGCAGCTTAGGGCAGAGTATTGATAGCAATCAGCCCCAGCATTTT. It codes for CASSLGQSIDSNQPQHF.

This chain links TRBV7-9 with TRBJ2-7; 8 nucleotides align to TRBD2. Germline V lookup: CDR1 SEHNR, CDR2 FQNEAQ (reference sequence). The CDR3 runs to 17 residues. J lost 0 bases, V lost 1 base, and 8 bases had no gene match. CDR3 region: CASSLGVDSGTSYEQYF. For the CDR3, the DNA is TGTGCCAGCAGCTTAGGGGTAGATAGCGGGACCTCCTACGAGCAGTACTTC.

This clonotype was counted between two and nine times. The chain combines TRBV28 with TRBJ1-1; D is uncertain. CDR1 and CDR2 from the germline V gene are MDHEN and SYDVKM. V was cut by 6 bases and J by 5 bases, with 10 bases left in between. The CDR3 is 12 amino acids. CDR3 sequence (DNA): TGTGCCAGCAGGCCGCAGAGAACTGAAGCTTTCTTT. Residues: CASRPQRTEAFF.